The sequence of this T cell receptor beta chain was determined in a study of regulatory T cells in long-lasting Graves disease. Indicated time point: newly diagnosed GD, antithyroid drugs for less than 3 months. TCR sequences were obtained from RNA taken from PBMCs. This clonotype was recorded at least ten times. The authors built TCR beta libraries using iRepertoire HTBI primers and Arm-PCR of CDR3 regions. MiXCR, applied by TCRdb to the multiplex PCR reads, yields one record per CDR3 protein. The sample has 200,000 to 250,000 distinct CDR3 sequences; roughly a fifth are singletons. The CDR3 consists of 14 residues. CDR1 and CDR2 from the germline V gene are DFQATT and SNEGSKA (reference sequence). V was cut by 3 bases and J by 0 bases, with 6 bases left in between. These data were also reused for a study on T cells in Graves' hyperthyroidism and ophthalmopathy.

This clonotype originated in a woman younger than 45 with Graves disease. The sequences come from peripheral blood mononuclear cells (PBMCs), collected at new diagnosis, from a patient treated with antithyroid drugs. The chain has TRBV20-1 and TRBJ2-6; D remains unclear. Here the CDR3 reads CSARSVSGANVLTF. CDR3 sequence (DNA): TGCAGTGCTAGGTCTGTCTCTGGGGCCAACGTCCTGACTTTC.